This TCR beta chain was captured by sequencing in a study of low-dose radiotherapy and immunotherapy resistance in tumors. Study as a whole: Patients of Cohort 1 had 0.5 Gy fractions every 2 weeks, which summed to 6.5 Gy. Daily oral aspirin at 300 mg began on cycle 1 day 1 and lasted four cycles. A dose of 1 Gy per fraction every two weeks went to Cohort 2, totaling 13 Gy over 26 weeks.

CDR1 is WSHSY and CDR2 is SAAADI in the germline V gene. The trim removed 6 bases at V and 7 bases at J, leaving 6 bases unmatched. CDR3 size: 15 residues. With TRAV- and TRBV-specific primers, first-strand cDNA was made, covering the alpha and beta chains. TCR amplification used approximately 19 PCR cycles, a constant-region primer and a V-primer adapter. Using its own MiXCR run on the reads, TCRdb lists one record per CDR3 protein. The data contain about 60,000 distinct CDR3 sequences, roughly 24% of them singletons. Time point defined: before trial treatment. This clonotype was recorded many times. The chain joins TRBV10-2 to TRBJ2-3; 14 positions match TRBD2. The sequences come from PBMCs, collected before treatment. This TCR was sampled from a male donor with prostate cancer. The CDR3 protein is CASRVGLAGVNTQYF. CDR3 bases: TGCGCCAGCAGAGTGGGACTAGCGGGAGTTAATACGCAGTATTTT.